A selection of T cell receptor beta chains follows, all from one sample in a study of blood T cell repertoires in COVID-19. The method was immunoSEQ multiplex PCR; TCRdb's version includes in-frame clones alone and lacks a portion of them. The data contain some 120,000 clones, about 76% of them seen just once; the ten biggest clones take up around 18%. Sample: peripheral blood. The receptors derive from a man older than 75 with acute or convalescent COVID-19. Both conserved end residues are part of each CDR3. A D gene is named only where the DNA matches it firmly.

v_call: TRBV7-2; j_call: TRBJ2-3; d_call: TRBD2; cdr3_aa: CASSFNSGGAGDTQYF
v_call: TRBV7-7; j_call: TRBJ2-2; d_call: -; cdr3_aa: CASSRGATGNTGELFF
v_call: TRBV27; j_call: TRBJ2-7; d_call: TRBD1; cdr3_aa: CASSPGTGGWYEQYF
v_call: TRBV5-1; j_call: TRBJ2-5; d_call: -; cdr3_aa: CASSLAEETQYF
v_call: TRBV18; j_call: TRBJ2-1; d_call: -; cdr3_aa: CASSPGASYNEQFF
v_call: TRBV19; j_call: TRBJ1-2; d_call: TRBD1; cdr3_aa: CASSATGGANYGYTF
v_call: TRBV6-6; j_call: TRBJ1-1; d_call: -; cdr3_aa: CASSYSGRGVRTEAFF
v_call: TRBV10-3; j_call: TRBJ1-2; d_call: TRBD1; cdr3_aa: CAIKPGTGEDGYTF
v_call: TRBV3-1/TRBV3-2; j_call: TRBJ1-5; d_call: -; cdr3_aa: CASSLQGNSHQPQHF
v_call: TRBV12-3/TRBV12-4; j_call: TRBJ2-7; d_call: TRBD1; cdr3_aa: CASSRRGPYEQYF
v_call: TRBV3-1/TRBV3-2; j_call: TRBJ2-7; d_call: -; cdr3_aa: CASSQSLRLYF
v_call: TRBV2; j_call: TRBJ2-1; d_call: -; cdr3_aa: CASSEALTGNNEQFF
v_call: TRBV2; j_call: TRBJ2-5; d_call: -; cdr3_aa: CASNGGSWETQYF
v_call: TRBV5-1; j_call: TRBJ2-1; d_call: TRBD2; cdr3_aa: CASSLLAGGNYNEQFF
v_call: TRBV10-3; j_call: TRBJ2-7; d_call: TRBD1; cdr3_aa: CAIRTGTGSYEQYF
v_call: TRBV27; j_call: TRBJ2-1; d_call: TRBD1; cdr3_aa: CASQQGAGQFF
v_call: TRBV7-8; j_call: TRBJ2-2; d_call: -; cdr3_aa: CASSLSGLGTGELFF
v_call: TRBV10-2; j_call: TRBJ2-4; d_call: TRBD1; cdr3_aa: CASRDTQGLAKNIQYF
v_call: TRBV9; j_call: TRBJ1-6; d_call: -; cdr3_aa: CASSVANRNSPLHF
v_call: TRBV6-5; j_call: TRBJ2-3; d_call: -; cdr3_aa: CASAYTDTQYF
v_call: TRBV5-1; j_call: TRBJ2-6; d_call: TRBD1; cdr3_aa: CASSSGTGGSGANVLTF
v_call: TRBV25-1; j_call: TRBJ2-2; d_call: TRBD1; cdr3_aa: CASSDLTGVTGELFF
v_call: TRBV5-8; j_call: TRBJ1-1; d_call: TRBD1; cdr3_aa: CASSLGGTANTEAFF
v_call: TRBV19; j_call: TRBJ1-6; d_call: -; cdr3_aa: CASSITWQGPNGSPLHF
v_call: TRBV12-5; j_call: TRBJ2-1; d_call: TRBD1; cdr3_aa: CASGLRPTGEQFF
v_call: TRBV6-5; j_call: TRBJ2-1; d_call: TRBD1; cdr3_aa: CASRGGQGAINEQFF
v_call: TRBV19; j_call: TRBJ1-1; d_call: TRBD1; cdr3_aa: CASSVKGQGAEAFF
v_call: TRBV18; j_call: TRBJ1-1; d_call: TRBD1; cdr3_aa: CASSPTGAGTEAFF
v_call: TRBV19; j_call: TRBJ2-2; d_call: -; cdr3_aa: CASSIVREVPGELFF
v_call: TRBV2; j_call: TRBJ1-6; d_call: -; cdr3_aa: CASSGGVNSPLHF
v_call: TRBV18; j_call: TRBJ2-5; d_call: TRBD1; cdr3_aa: CASSPRDSVQETQYF
v_call: TRBV7-2; j_call: TRBJ2-5; d_call: -; cdr3_aa: CASSLEGWRTVQETQYF
v_call: TRBV2; j_call: TRBJ1-4; d_call: -; cdr3_aa: CASSEAYGIGQSNEKLFF
v_call: TRBV6-5; j_call: TRBJ2-3; d_call: TRBD2; cdr3_aa: CASSPSGGVTDTQYF
v_call: TRBV11-2; j_call: TRBJ2-1; d_call: TRBD1; cdr3_aa: CASSLDRGTYNEQFF
v_call: TRBV19; j_call: TRBJ1-4; d_call: TRBD1; cdr3_aa: CASSMFPGQGSQTTNEKLFF
v_call: TRBV18; j_call: TRBJ2-3; d_call: -; cdr3_aa: CASSPPYRTDTQYF
v_call: TRBV30; j_call: TRBJ2-5; d_call: TRBD2; cdr3_aa: CAWSTSGGTGTQYF
v_call: TRBV2; j_call: TRBJ1-1; d_call: -; cdr3_aa: CASSEFGETEAFF
v_call: TRBV7-9; j_call: TRBJ2-2; d_call: -; cdr3_aa: CASSFGLGRGTGELFF
v_call: TRBV5-1; j_call: TRBJ2-3; d_call: TRBD2; cdr3_aa: CASSLTSGGGTDTQYF
v_call: TRBV14; j_call: TRBJ1-1; d_call: -; cdr3_aa: CASSPGEATEAFF
v_call: TRBV11-2; j_call: TRBJ2-3; d_call: TRBD2; cdr3_aa: CASSPGLAGATDTQYF
v_call: TRBV9; j_call: TRBJ1-3; d_call: -; cdr3_aa: CASSVGQGNTIYF
v_call: TRBV30; j_call: TRBJ1-5; d_call: -; cdr3_aa: CAWSVKGGRNQPQHF
v_call: TRBV19; j_call: TRBJ2-3; d_call: TRBD2; cdr3_aa: CASSSAGTSGFTDTQYF
v_call: TRBV19; j_call: TRBJ1-1; d_call: -; cdr3_aa: CASTRGRVAFF
v_call: TRBV12-3/TRBV12-4; j_call: TRBJ1-3; d_call: -; cdr3_aa: CASSETQGHTIYF
v_call: TRBV28; j_call: TRBJ1-5; d_call: -; cdr3_aa: CASRKGGSGQPQHF
v_call: TRBV19; j_call: TRBJ2-1; d_call: -; cdr3_aa: CASSLRGDSYNEQFF
v_call: TRBV19; j_call: TRBJ1-6; d_call: TRBD1; cdr3_aa: CASSGRQGSSYNSPLHF
v_call: TRBV27; j_call: TRBJ2-3; d_call: TRBD2; cdr3_aa: CASSSRSTSLTDTQYF
v_call: TRBV6-2/TRBV6-3; j_call: TRBJ2-7; d_call: TRBD2; cdr3_aa: CASSPLGGGPSAEQYF
v_call: TRBV18; j_call: TRBJ2-2; d_call: -; cdr3_aa: CASSPGPPGELFF
v_call: TRBV5-4; j_call: TRBJ2-5; d_call: TRBD2; cdr3_aa: CASSSSGGEETQYF
v_call: TRBV29-1; j_call: TRBJ2-3; d_call: -; cdr3_aa: CSVGEGTDTQYF
v_call: TRBV6-5; j_call: TRBJ1-6; d_call: -; cdr3_aa: CASRITGLNSPLHF
v_call: TRBV4-1; j_call: TRBJ2-1; d_call: TRBD2; cdr3_aa: CASSQDSGVRKQFF